This entry concerns a single TCR beta chain. Germline CDR1 reads SGHNT; CDR2 reads YYREEE (reference sequence). There are 15 residues in the CDR3. V lost 4 bases, J lost 5 bases, and 15 bases lay in between. These data belong to a study of blood T cell repertoires in COVID-19. Study information: Acute and convalescent COVID-19 samples came from the United States, Italy and Spain. PBMCs, B-cell-depleted T cells, or T cells were the source of the cDNA or gDNA that made up the material.

Per the study methods: Scientists estimated how many nucleated cells there were by amplifying reference gene primers. Repertoires were generated with immunoSEQ multiplex PCR, while TCRdb's copy carries only in-frame clones and drops some. V, J and clone size reflect that table, while D and trimming were determined from the DNA. The data contain fewer than 150,000 clones, roughly 79% of them seen just once; the ten biggest clones take up roughly 10%. The chain carries TRBV5-4 and TRBJ1-4; D is uncertain. Input material: peripheral blood. This receptor was taken from a human donor in a cohort sampled during active COVID-19. The CDR3 DNA follows: TGTGCCAGCAGCCCTTGGGAGGAGGGAAATGAAAAACTGTTTTTT. Translating it yields CASSPWEEGNEKLFF.